This is a list of T cell receptor beta chains from one sample in a study of T cells in localized non-small cell lung cancer. The table came from immunoSEQ multiplex PCR; TCRdb's copy has only in-frame clones and leaves some out. The table records 900 or so clones, around a fifth of them present only once. Sequencing used normal lung tissue next to the tumor, obtained before any cancer treatment. The receptors were sampled from a woman between 35 and 75 years old with stage II lung adenocarcinoma. The CDR3 runs from the conserved cysteine through the conserved F or W.

J gene	V gene	CDR3 length	CDR3 protein
TRBJ2-7	TRBV9	15	CASSVIGTGMNEQYF
TRBJ2-5	TRBV11-3	15	CASSVGTSLQETQYF
TRBJ2-5	TRBV11-3	15	CASSHGTSGEGTQYF
TRBJ2-2	TRBV6-8	14	CASSYSRQIGELFF
TRBJ2-7	TRBV12-5	16	CASGLVPGQTLYEQYF
TRBJ2-3	TRBV15	15	CATSRAVAGGDTQYF
TRBJ2-3	TRBV11-3	15	CASSLYGTSTDTQYF
TRBJ2-1	TRBV15	17	CATSRRTGTNRANEQFF
TRBJ1-1	TRBV6-1	16	CASSEEGWGANTEAFF
TRBJ2-1	TRBV19	15	CASSRGQGATDEQFF
TRBJ2-5	TRBV6-8	14	CASSGEGVIGTQYF
TRBJ2-7	TRBV11-3	14	CASSLSRDPYEQYF
TRBJ1-4	TRBV6-1	14	CASSEARGQGRLFF
TRBJ2-1	TRBV19	15	CASHPSGSGVNEQFF
TRBJ2-1	TRBV2	18	CASSAPSGGLFMYNEQFF
TRBJ2-7	TRBV11-3	15	CASSLVALLGHEQYF
TRBJ1-1	TRBV4-1	14	CASSQEAGGVEAFF
TRBJ2-3	TRBV6-8	14	CASSPGLHTDTQYF
TRBJ2-1	TRBV19	16	CASSSGTTSSYNEQFF
TRBJ2-3	TRBV7-5	14	CASSIQGREDTQYF
TRBJ2-1	TRBV6-8	18	CASSDQPTASRRYNEQFF
TRBJ2-5	TRBV19	14	CASSATSDGETQYF
TRBJ1-5	TRBV9	14	CASSARPTGWPQHF
TRBJ2-1	TRBV11-3	14	CASSPAAGNNEQFF
TRBJ1-1	TRBV6-8	13	CASASQGLTEAFF
TRBJ2-2	TRBV6-8	13	CASSFLNTGELFF
TRBJ1-3	TRBV29-1	17	CSVEDQGDSVSGNTIYF
TRBJ1-4	TRBV12-5	13	CASSRTGTEKLFF
TRBJ2-1	TRBV6-8	13	CASSYNPNNEQFF
TRBJ1-5	TRBV9	14	CASSDTGGDQPQHF
TRBJ1-2	TRBV19	14	CATRAGPITYGYTF